Presented here are 21 T cell receptor beta chains from one specimen sequenced in a study of blood T cell repertoires in COVID-19. Clones were read by immunoSEQ multiplex PCR, and TCRdb kept only the in-frame ones, dropping some. The sample contains about 150,000 clones, approximately 79% of which appear only once. The sequencing sample was made of peripheral blood. The receptor set was obtained from a man aged 50 to 59 with active or convalescent COVID-19.

A few counts support this clone. The chain employs TRBV7-9 and TRBJ2-7; D might be TRBD1 (5 bases). The CDR3 is 14 residues long. Germline V CDR1 and CDR2: SEHNR, FQNEAQ (reference sequence). V gave up 5 bases and J gave up 2 bases, with 13 bases separating them. CDR3 coding DNA: TGTGCCAGCAGCACCCTGGGGCGTCCCTACGAGCAGTACTTC. This translates into CASSTLGRPYEQYF. The variable domain in full, with the rest retrieved from reference TRBV7-9 and TRBJ2-7, is DTGVSQNPRHKITKRGQNVTFRCDPISEHNRLYWYRQTLGQGPEFLTYFQNEAQLEKSRLLSDRFSAERPKGSFSTLEIQRTEQGDSAMYLCASSTLGRPYEQYFGPGTRLTVT.

The chain couples TRBV30 to TRBJ2-1, with D maybe TRBD2 (5 bases). The V gene's germline CDR1 is GTSNPN and CDR2 SVGIG (reference sequence). This CDR3 has 14 residues. V was clipped by 5 bases and J by 0 bases, with 11 bases between them. The CDR3 DNA sequence: TGTGCCTGGCAACGGAGGAGCTCCTACAATGAGCAGTTCTTC. This codes for CAWQRRSSYNEQFF.

The chain employs TRBV19 and TRBJ1-5; D not certain. Deletions cut 3 bases from V and 3 bases from J, with 3 bases between. The CDR3 has 12 amino acids. From germline, CDR1 is LNHDA and CDR2 SQIVND (reference sequence). CDR3 coding DNA: TGTGCCAGTAGTATTTACAATCAGCCCCAGCATTTT. This gives the protein CASSIYNQPQHF.

The CDR3 DNA reads as TGTGCCAGCAGCTCTCAGGGTACCTACAATGAGCAGTTCTTC. Its protein is CASSSQGTYNEQFF. The J gene is TRBJ2-1, the V gene TRBV9, with D possibly TRBD1 on 5 matching bases. Trimming took off 4 bases at V and 2 bases at J, with 10 bases between the two ends. CDR1 is SGDLS, CDR2 YYNGEE, per germline. The length of the CDR3 is 14 residues.

This clone was counted only a few times. The gene calls are TRBV6-6 and TRBJ2-2; the match to TRBD2 covers 14 bases. The CDR3 spans 16 residues. Per the germline V gene, CDR1 is MNHNY and CDR2 is SVGAGI (reference sequence). Trimming at V came to 7 bases and at J to 7 bases, leaving 8 bases not matched to a gene. The CDR3 region has the DNA TGTGCCAGCAAAGGACTAGCGGGAGGAAGTGTCGGGGAGCTGTTTTTT. This translates into CASKGLAGGSVGELFF.

This clone came up once. This chain joins TRBV28 and TRBJ1-6, with a weak D call TRBD1 (5 bases). V gave up 6 bases and J gave up 8 bases, with 14 bases separating them. The germline CDR1 and CDR2 sequences are MDHEN and SYDVKM. This CDR3 contains 14 residues. The CDR3 DNA follows: TGTGCCAGCAGAGAAGGGGATGGCTATTCACCCCTCCACTTT. Amino acid sequence: CASREGDGYSPLHF.

The V and J genes are TRBV10-3 and TRBJ1-2, with TRBD1 matching over 7 bases. The length of the CDR3 is 12 residues. V shed 11 bases and J 7 bases; nucleotides not matched to a gene: 10. The germline CDR1 and CDR2 sequences are ENHRY and SYGVKD. The CDR3 loop is CAGGDRAAGYTF. The DNA for the CDR3 is TGTGCCGGGGGAGACAGGGCTGCTGGCTACACCTTC.

The chain employs TRBV2 and TRBJ2-2; D gene ambiguous. Germline loops: CDR1 SNHLY, CDR2 FYNNEI. CDR3 length: 14 residues. V lost 5 bases to trimming and J lost 4 bases, with 11 bases between them. The CDR3: CASSLERGTGELFF. The DNA of the CDR3 is TGTGCCAGCAGTCTTGAGCGAGGCACCGGGGAGCTGTTTTTT.

This clone was seen only once. J is TRBJ2-3 and V is TRBV9; 8 bases fit TRBD2. Germline CDR1 is SGDLS and CDR2 is YYNGEE. The CDR3 extends over 15 amino acids. With 4 bases clipped from V and 1 base from J, the junction kept 5 bases outside the gene matches. CDR3 protein: CASSPYSGGTDTQYF. The CDR3 DNA follows: TGTGCCAGCAGCCCCTATAGCGGGGGCACAGATACGCAGTATTTT.

The chain uses TRBV19 and TRBJ1-2; tentative D call: TRBD1 (6 bases). The CDR3 totals 13 residues. V lost 3 bases and J lost 4, with 9 bases in between. CDR1 and CDR2 (germline): LNHDA, SQIVND (reference sequence). CDR3 nucleotide sequence: TGTGCCAGTAGTATCCGGGGGGCCTATGGCTACACCTTC. It codes for CASSIRGAYGYTF.

This clone was seen only a few times. This chain connects TRBV30 to TRBJ2-5, with D perhaps matching TRBD1 (6 bases). CDR1 GTSNPN and CDR2 SVGIG come from the germline V gene (reference sequence). This CDR3 has 12 residues. V lost 8 bases and J lost 5, with 15 bases in between. In nucleotides, the CDR3 is TGTGCCCGCCGGACAGATAGTGAGACCCAGTACTTC. Protein sequence: CARRTDSETQYF.

The J gene is TRBJ2-2, the V gene TRBV27; no clear D gene. The CDR3 totals 13 residues. With 6 bases removed from V and 4 bases from J, the gap between germline ends came to 9 bases. The germline CDR1 and CDR2 sequences are MNHEY and SMNVEV (reference sequence). CDR3 sequence reads: CASRPGGTGELFF. CDR3 DNA sequence: TGTGCCAGCAGGCCGGGTGGCACCGGGGAGCTGTTTTTT.

The rearrangement links TRBV28 to TRBJ1-5, with TRBD1 identical over 7 bases. CDR3 size: 15 residues. V was pared by 5 bases and J by 0 bases, with 4 bases of the junction left unmatched. Germline-derived CDR1 and CDR2 are MDHEN and SYDVKM. The CDR3 sequence: CASSPDRYSNQPQHF. The DNA of the CDR3 is TGTGCCAGCAGTCCGGACAGGTATAGCAATCAGCCCCAGCATTTT.

The genes are TRBV7-9 and TRBJ2-3, with 7 bases that match TRBD1. Germline CDR1 and CDR2: SEHNR and FQNEAQ (reference sequence). This CDR3 region has 17 residues. Germline trimming cut 5 bases from V and 0 bases from J; bases unmatched to any gene: 11. The CDR3 DNA sequence: TGTGCCAGCAGCCCAGAGGACAGGACACGAAGCACAGATACGCAGTATTTT. Translated: CASSPEDRTRSTDTQYF. Looking up the rest from reference TRBV7-9 and TRBJ2-3 gives the full variable domain: DTGVSQNPRHKITKRGQNVTFRCDPISEHNRLYWYRQTLGQGPEFLTYFQNEAQLEKSRLLSDRFSAERPKGSFSTLEIQRTEQGDSAMYLCASSPEDRTRSTDTQYFGPGTRLTVL.

V usage is TRBV3-1 (or the pseudogene TRBV3-2) and J usage is TRBJ2-7, with a weak D call TRBD2 (6 bases). Germline CDR1 reads LGHDT; CDR2 reads YNNKEL (reference sequence). There are 15 residues in the CDR3. V was cut by 1 base and J by 4 bases, with 14 bases left in between. The CDR3 loop is CASSQGGEAPYEQYF. The CDR3 coding sequence is TGTGCCAGCAGCCAAGGCGGGGAAGCCCCTTACGAGCAGTACTTC.

This rearrangement joins TRBV27 to TRBJ1-1, with a possible D match to TRBD1 (5 bases). The CDR3 runs 12 residues. The V gene lost 1 base and the J gene lost 8 bases, with 8 bases spanning the gap. Germline loops: CDR1 MNHEY, CDR2 SMNVEV (reference sequence). The CDR3 DNA follows: TGTGCCAGCAGTTTATTTGGGGCCGAAGCTTTCTTT. This codes for CASSLFGAEAFF.

V usage is TRBV3-1 (or the pseudogene TRBV3-2) and J usage is TRBJ2-4; tentatively, D is TRBD2 (6 bases). V lost 8 bases, J lost 7 bases, and 15 bases lay in between. Germline V gene data show CDR1 as LGHDT and CDR2 as YNNKEL (reference sequence). The CDR3 extends over 13 amino acids. The CDR3 sequence: CASLLSGTNIQYF. DNA of the CDR3: TGTGCCAGCTTACTCTCCGGGACTAACATTCAGTACTTC.

This clone was seen a handful of times. DNA of the CDR3: TGTGCCAGCAGAATTTCCGGCGGCACTAACTATGGCTACACCTTC. Residues: CASRISGGTNYGYTF. The gene calls are TRBV28 and TRBJ1-2; D not certain. V lost 6 bases and J lost 0, with 14 bases in between. There are 15 residues in the CDR3. Germline lookup yields CDR1 MDHEN and CDR2 SYDVKM.

This clone was seen once. The sample contains more than one DNA sequence encoding this CDR3. This chain uses TRBV12-3 or TRBV12-4 with TRBJ2-7; no reliable D call. CDR3 size: 11 residues. V lost 6 bases to trimming and J lost 0 bases, with 3 bases between them. The CDR3 sequence: CASSYSYEQYF. The CDR3 bases are TGTGCCAGCAGCTACTCCTACGAGCAGTACTTC.

The chain employs TRBV6-6 and TRBJ2-1; TRBD2 matches 12 bases. CDR1 and CDR2 (germline): MNHNY, SVGAGI (reference sequence). The trim removed 6 bases at V and 8 bases at J, leaving 2 bases unmatched. The CDR3 has 13 amino acids. CDR3 sequence reads: CASSRLAGDEQFF. CDR3 bases: TGTGCCAGCAGCCGACTAGCGGGAGATGAGCAGTTCTTC.

The CDR3 DNA follows: TGCGCCAGCAGCCAGGGACTAGCGGAACCCTCCTACAATGAGCAGTTCTTC. Its protein is CASSQGLAEPSYNEQFF. V is TRBV4-1 and J is TRBJ2-1; 11 nucleotides agree with TRBD2. The CDR3 is 17 residues long. The junction had 4 bases not matched to a gene; V was cut back by 3 bases and J by 0 bases. Germline V gene sequence: CDR1 MGHRA, CDR2 YSYEKL.